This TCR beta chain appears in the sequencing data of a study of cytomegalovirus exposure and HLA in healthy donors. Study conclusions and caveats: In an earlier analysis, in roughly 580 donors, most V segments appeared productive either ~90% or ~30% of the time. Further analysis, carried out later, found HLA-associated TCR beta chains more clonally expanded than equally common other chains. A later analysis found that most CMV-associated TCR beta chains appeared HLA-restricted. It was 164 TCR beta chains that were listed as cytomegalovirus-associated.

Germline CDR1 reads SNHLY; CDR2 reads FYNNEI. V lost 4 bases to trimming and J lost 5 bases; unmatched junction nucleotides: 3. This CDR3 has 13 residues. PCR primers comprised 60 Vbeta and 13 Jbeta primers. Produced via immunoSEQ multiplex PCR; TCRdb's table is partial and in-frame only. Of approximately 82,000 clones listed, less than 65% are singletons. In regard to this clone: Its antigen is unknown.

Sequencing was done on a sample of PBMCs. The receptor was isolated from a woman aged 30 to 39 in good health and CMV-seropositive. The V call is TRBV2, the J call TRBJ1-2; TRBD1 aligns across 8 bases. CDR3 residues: CASSADREYGYTF. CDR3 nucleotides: TGTGCCAGCAGTGCGGACAGGGAGTATGGCTACACCTTC. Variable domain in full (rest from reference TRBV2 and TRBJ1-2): EPEVTQTPSHQVTQMGQEVILRCVPISNHLYFYWYRQILGQKVEFLVSFYNNEISEKSEIFDDQFSVERPDGSNFTLKIRSTKLEDSAMYFCASSADREYGYTFGSGTRLTVV.